This T cell receptor (beta chain) was obtained from a study of blood T cell repertoires in COVID-19. Study overall: COVID-19 samples from acute and convalescent phases originated in the United States, Italy and Spain.

The CDR3 runs to 15 residues. V shed 8 bases and J shed 0 bases, with 14 bases lying between them. Germline assignment: CDR1 LNHDA and CDR2 SQIVND (reference sequence). The repertoire was sequenced with immunoSEQ multiplex PCR; TCRdb's copy has only in-frame clones and lacks some. The data show tens of thousands of clones, with roughly 82% seen just once and 6% to 7.5% held by the top ten. This clone was seen once. Sequencing was done on a sample of peripheral blood. The sequence was obtained from a man aged 45-65 years with active or convalescent COVID-19. The chain carries TRBV19 and TRBJ2-1; weak D call: TRBD2 (6 bases). The DNA of the CDR3 is TGTGCCAGTCGACTAGGCCCTGGCTCCTACAATGAGCAGTTCTTC. Translating gives CASRLGPGSYNEQFF.